This entry features one TCR beta chain sequence. Its specificity is unknown. This record comes from a study of cytomegalovirus exposure and HLA in healthy donors. Study-wide background: The 110 or so validation repertoires used the same platform as the 650 to 750 first-cohort repertoires, a later analysis reported. Study findings and constraints: Researchers counted some 150 TCR beta chains as cytomegalovirus-associated.

Germline lookup yields CDR1 MRHNA and CDR2 SNTAGT. The CDR3 sequence is 15 residues long. Trimming at V came to 3 bases and at J to 6 bases, leaving 0 bases not matched to a gene. The method was immunoSEQ multiplex PCR; TCRdb's version includes in-frame clones alone and lacks a portion of them. The table shows about 73,000 clones, with roughly 96% occurring only once. The donors were part of the validation cohort, which consisted of more than 90 subjects and was separate from the first cohort of roughly 620 subjects. The clonotype comes from a man younger than 30 in good health and CMV-seronegative. This sequence joins TRBV6-4 and TRBJ2-1; 15 nucleotides agree with TRBD2. The specimen was PBMCs. In DNA form, the CDR3 reads TGTGCCAGCAGTGAGGGACTAGCGGGGGGCAATGAGCAGTTCTTC. Translating gives CASSEGLAGGNEQFF.